One T cell receptor (beta chain) is described in this entry. The antigen is undetermined. This PCR relied on a set of 60 Vbeta primers and 13 Jbeta primers. The repertoire was sequenced with immunoSEQ multiplex PCR; TCRdb's copy has only in-frame clones and lacks some. The sample has just over 150,000 clones, and its top ten clones hold around 1.4%. These data originate in a study of cytomegalovirus exposure and HLA in healthy donors. Findings and limits, study-wide: Three chains linked to CMV were shown in vitro to be specific for CMV antigens. Later analysis suggested links between common viral pathogens and several top significant clusters.

This clonotype was obtained from a woman aged 60 to 75 in good health and CMV-seronegative. Sequenced: PBMCs.

The CDR3 nucleotides read TGCGCCAGCAGCCCAAGAACAGGGGGCGACCTTTCCTCTGGGGCCAACGTCCTGACTTTC. Translating gives CASSPRTGGDLSSGANVLTF. The V call is TRBV4-1, the J call TRBJ2-6; 9 bases match TRBD1. Germline CDR1 reads MGHRA; CDR2 reads YSYEKL. J lost 0 bases, V lost 4 bases, and 13 bases had no gene match. There are 20 residues in the CDR3.